This T cell receptor beta chain was observed in a study of T cell responses to AZD1222 COVID-19 vaccine. Notes on the study in general: Spike-wide vaccine-associated CD4 TCRs dominated at 160-218 and 743-854. Baseline serology detected seropositivity in only five to seven AZD1222 recipients.

The CDR3 consists of 15 residues. V shed 5 bases and J shed 6 bases, with 17 bases lying between them. Germline CDR1 reads LGHDT; CDR2 reads YNNKEL (reference sequence). In the case of this clone: Its antigen is still unknown.

Assay used: immunoSEQ multiplex PCR; TCRdb lists only in-frame clones, some missing. Of over 70,000 clones listed, about 85% are singletons. The chain recombines TRBV3-1 (or the pseudogene TRBV3-2) with TRBJ2-4; D call uncertain. The sample in question was peripheral blood, obtained on day 0 of AZD1222 vaccination. The origin of this receptor is an adult in good health. The CDR3: CASSTLQSPVNIQYF. The DNA of the CDR3 is TGTGCCAGCAGCACCCTTCAGTCGCCGGTAAACATTCAGTACTTC.